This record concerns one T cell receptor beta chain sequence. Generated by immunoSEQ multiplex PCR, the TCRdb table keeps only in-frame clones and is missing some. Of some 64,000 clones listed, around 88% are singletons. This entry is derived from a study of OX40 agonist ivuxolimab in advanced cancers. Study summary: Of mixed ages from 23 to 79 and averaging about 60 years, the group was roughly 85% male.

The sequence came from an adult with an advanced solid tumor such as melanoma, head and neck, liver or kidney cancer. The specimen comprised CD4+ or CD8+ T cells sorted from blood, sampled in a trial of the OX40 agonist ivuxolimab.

The CDR3 spells CASRSRDRALGEQYF. CDR3 bases: TGTGCCAGCAGATCCCGGGACCGCGCCCTCGGCGAGCAGTACTTC. The rearrangement links TRBV27 to TRBJ2-7; perhaps D is TRBD1 or TRBD2 (5 bases each). The germline gives CDR1 MNHEY, CDR2 SMNVEV (reference sequence). CDR3 length equals 15 residues. Trimming took 6 bases from V and 6 from J, leaving 21 bases between them.